This TCR beta chain came from a study of shared clonotypes between healthy human individuals (dated by TCRdb to 2020 to 2021). Background for the entire study: A couple of women and three men aged 18 to 49 years were included in the cohort. For each donor, CD4 naive and CD4 memory were each given three plates, CD8 naive was given two plates, and CD8 memory was given one plate. To estimate repertoire size and how much clonotype sharing occurs between individuals, the study deeply sequenced the blood TCR repertoires of five healthy adults. To increase sequencing depth and limit assay-specific biases, different laboratories used diverse techniques to prepare libraries and sequence TCR repertoires. Between about 0.8 and 9 billion PBMCs per donor were obtained by leukapheresis.

This clone has just one count. Its antigen remains unidentified. Base qualities are not recorded, but no much larger clone differs from it by a single base. Donors were healthy HIV-negative adults with no recently reported acute infections or vaccinations. Every donor was a Caucasian adult living in Nashville, Tennessee, USA. Magnetic negative selection was used to enrich CD4+ T cells, after which naive cells were positively selected on CD45RA and the negative fraction became the memory subset. Blood was collected by leukapheresis, and PBMCs were isolated by Ficoll-Histopaque density gradient centrifugation and then cryopreserved in liquid nitrogen vapor phase. Analytical flow cytometry was used to check the purity and quantity of each magnetically sorted T cell population. Genomic DNA was isolated from each sorted fraction and quantified by UV absorbance on a Nanodrop 2000c. The germline V gene supplies CDR1 MDHEN and CDR2 SYDVKM. The V and J ends are trimmed by 5 bases and 5 bases, leaving 8 bases between them. From the cysteine through the phenylalanine, the CDR3 covers 12 amino acids. The only DNA kept is the CDR3, 36 bases in frame from the first base.

Using the deep immunoSEQ assay, multiplex PCR amplified TCR CDR3 regions from genomic DNA. Genomic DNA extracted from each cell subset was distributed evenly over all wells of several immunoSEQ 96-well plates, and each plate served as one replicate. For sorted subsets, approximately 0.2 ug of genomic DNA, equivalent to roughly 33,000 T cell genomes, went into each replicate PCR. The purified libraries were quantified using a Qubit 3.0 fluorometer, sized with a Bioanalyzer 2100, and then quantified again using the KAPA Library Quantification kit. A separate single-read 150-cycle Illumina NextSeq 550 flow cell was used to sequence each immunoSEQ 96-well plate. On the study's bioinformatics: Because the immunoSEQ output included only junctional sequences and no quality scores, the filtering could not be the same as the filtering used for full-length reads. To assign V/J genes and CDR3, sequences were annotated against IMGT germline references using PyIR, a Python wrapper for IgBLAST v1.9. Any read was removed if the V/J assignment was weak (E-value above 1e-6), the CDR3 was missing, or the read contained stop codons, out-of-frame junctions, or ambiguous translated residues. V3J clonotypes were defined as sequences sharing an identical inferred V gene, J gene, and CDR3 amino acid sequence. The percentage overlap between two repertoires was calculated by dividing the number of shared unique clonotypes by the size of the smaller repertoire. Repertoire richness was assessed with RTK rarefaction, the Chao1 estimator, and Recon v2.1 estimates of unobserved clonotypes. Generation probabilities were computed with OLGA for all TCRbeta clonotypes obtained by the gDNA method from a handful of donors. The source is immuneACCESS, and TCRdb retained only in-frame sequences with V and J called. Part of the clones is not carried over; for the studies checked, unresolved V genes explain less than half of this, and the remainder is unexplained. V and J calls and clone size are as listed in that table; D and trimming were resolved from the DNA. The sample contains over 1.5 million clones, 95% to 99% of them found a single time. In total, the top ten clones hold about 0.42% of the sample.

The paper as a whole reports these results and caveats: When several donors were compared, the shared fraction of clonotypes was roughly 4.8% for naive CD4, 3.5% to 4% for naive CD8, roughly 2.5% for memory CD4, and 0.35% to 0.5% for memory CD8. Naive subsets generally had larger estimated clonotype richness than memory subsets. Pairwise subsampling led to the expectation that sequencing depth would affect the degree of clonotype sharing among donors. Sampling was limited to blood, and TCR repertoires in tissue likely differ from TCR repertoires in blood. Even with the large sequencing depth, rarefaction of the sorted-subset datasets indicated that sequencing was incomplete. The genetic and exposure-history diversity represented was limited by the small number of donors. Higher generation probabilities were observed for clonotypes shared by all four sorted-subset donors than for non-shared clonotypes.

Recombination linked TRBV28 to TRBJ2-3, with no D gene named confidently. The receptor was isolated from a man between 25 and 39 years old in good health. The sample comprised naive CD4+ T cells sorted from blood. The sample's cell subset or site label, decoded: CD45RA+ positively selected. The bases read TGTGCCAGCAGTCCGACCCGAGATACGCAGTATTTT. The translation is CASSPTRDTQYF.